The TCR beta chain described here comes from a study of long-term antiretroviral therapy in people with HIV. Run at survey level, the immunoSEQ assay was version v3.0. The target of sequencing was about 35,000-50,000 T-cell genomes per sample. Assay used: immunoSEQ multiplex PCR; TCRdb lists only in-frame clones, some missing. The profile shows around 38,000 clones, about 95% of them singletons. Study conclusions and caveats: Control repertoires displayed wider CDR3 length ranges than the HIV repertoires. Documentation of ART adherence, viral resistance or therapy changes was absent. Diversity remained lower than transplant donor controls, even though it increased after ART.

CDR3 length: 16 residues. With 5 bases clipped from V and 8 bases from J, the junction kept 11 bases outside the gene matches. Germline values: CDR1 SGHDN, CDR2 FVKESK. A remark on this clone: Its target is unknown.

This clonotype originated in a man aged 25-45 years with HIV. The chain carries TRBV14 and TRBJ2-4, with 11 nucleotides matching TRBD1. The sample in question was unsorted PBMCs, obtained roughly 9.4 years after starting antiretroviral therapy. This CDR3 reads CASSSRTGGSRDIQYF. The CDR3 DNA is TGTGCCAGCAGCTCCCGGACAGGGGGCTCCAGGGACATTCAGTACTTC.